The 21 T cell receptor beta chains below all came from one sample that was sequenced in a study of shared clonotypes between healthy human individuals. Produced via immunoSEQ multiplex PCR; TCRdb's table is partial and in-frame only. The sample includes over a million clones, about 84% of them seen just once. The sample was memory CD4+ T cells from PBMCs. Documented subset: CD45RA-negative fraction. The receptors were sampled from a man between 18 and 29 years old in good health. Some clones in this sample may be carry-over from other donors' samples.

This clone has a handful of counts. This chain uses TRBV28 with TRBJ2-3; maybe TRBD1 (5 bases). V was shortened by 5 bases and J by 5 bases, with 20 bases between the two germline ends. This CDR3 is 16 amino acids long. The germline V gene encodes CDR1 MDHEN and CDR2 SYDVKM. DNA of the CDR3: TGTGCCAGCAGTATAAACACAGGATTTGGTGTAGATACGCAGTATTTT. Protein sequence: CASSINTGFGVDTQYF.

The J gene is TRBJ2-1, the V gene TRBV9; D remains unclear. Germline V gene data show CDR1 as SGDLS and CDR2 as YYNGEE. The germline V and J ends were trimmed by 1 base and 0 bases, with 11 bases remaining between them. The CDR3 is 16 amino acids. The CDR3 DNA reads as TGTGCCAGCAGCGTACTGGTGTCGAGCTCCTACAATGAGCAGTTCTTC. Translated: CASSVLVSSSYNEQFF.

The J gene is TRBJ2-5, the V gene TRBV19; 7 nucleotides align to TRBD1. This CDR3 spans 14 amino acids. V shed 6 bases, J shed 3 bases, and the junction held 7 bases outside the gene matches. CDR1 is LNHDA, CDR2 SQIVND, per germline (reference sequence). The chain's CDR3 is CASRGTAQEETQYF. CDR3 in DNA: TGTGCCAGTAGGGGGACAGCTCAAGAAGAGACCCAGTACTTC.

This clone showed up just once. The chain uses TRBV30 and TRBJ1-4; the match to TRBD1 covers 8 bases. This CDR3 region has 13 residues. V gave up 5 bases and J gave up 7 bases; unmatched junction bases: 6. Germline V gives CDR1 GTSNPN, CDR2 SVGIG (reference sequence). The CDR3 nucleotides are TGTGCCTGGGTGACAGGGGCCCCTGAAAAACTGTTTTTT. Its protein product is CAWVTGAPEKLFF.

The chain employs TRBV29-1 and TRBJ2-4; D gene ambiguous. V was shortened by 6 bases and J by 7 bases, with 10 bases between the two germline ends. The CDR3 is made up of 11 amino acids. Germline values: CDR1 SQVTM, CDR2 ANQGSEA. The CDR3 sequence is CSVAARNIQYF. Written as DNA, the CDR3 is TGCAGCGTAGCAGCGAGGAACATTCAGTACTTC.

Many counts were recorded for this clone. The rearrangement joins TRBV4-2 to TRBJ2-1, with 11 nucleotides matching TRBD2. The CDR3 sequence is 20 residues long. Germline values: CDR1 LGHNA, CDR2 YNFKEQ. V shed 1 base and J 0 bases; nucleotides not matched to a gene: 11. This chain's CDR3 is CASSQASTSGADSSYNEQFF. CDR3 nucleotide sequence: TGTGCCAGCAGCCAAGCGTCGACTAGCGGGGCCGATAGCTCCTACAATGAGCAGTTCTTC.

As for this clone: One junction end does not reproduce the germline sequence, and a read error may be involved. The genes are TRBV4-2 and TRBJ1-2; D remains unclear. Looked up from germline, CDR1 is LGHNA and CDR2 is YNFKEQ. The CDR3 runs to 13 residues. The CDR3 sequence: CASSQDQNYGYTF. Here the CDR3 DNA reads TGTGCCAGCAGTCAAGACCAGAACTATGGCTACACCTTC.

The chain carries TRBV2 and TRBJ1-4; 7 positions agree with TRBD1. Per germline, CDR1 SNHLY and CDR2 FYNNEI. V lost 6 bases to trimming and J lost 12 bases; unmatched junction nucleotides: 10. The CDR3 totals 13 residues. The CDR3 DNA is TGTGCCAGCAGAGACCCCGGGACAGACGAACTGTTTTTT. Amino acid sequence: CASRDPGTDELFF.

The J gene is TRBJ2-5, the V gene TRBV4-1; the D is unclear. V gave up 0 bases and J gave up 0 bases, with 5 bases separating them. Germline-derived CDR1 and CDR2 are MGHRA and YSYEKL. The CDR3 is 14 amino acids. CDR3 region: CASSQDPYQETQYF. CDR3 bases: TGCGCCAGCAGCCAAGATCCGTACCAAGAGACCCAGTACTTC.

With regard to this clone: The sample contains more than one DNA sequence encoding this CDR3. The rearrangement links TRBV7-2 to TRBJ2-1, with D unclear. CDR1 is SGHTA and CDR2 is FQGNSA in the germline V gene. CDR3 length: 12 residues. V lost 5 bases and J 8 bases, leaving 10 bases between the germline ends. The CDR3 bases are TGTGCCAGCAGCAGAACCCTGGATGAGCAGTTCTTC. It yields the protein CASSRTLDEQFF.

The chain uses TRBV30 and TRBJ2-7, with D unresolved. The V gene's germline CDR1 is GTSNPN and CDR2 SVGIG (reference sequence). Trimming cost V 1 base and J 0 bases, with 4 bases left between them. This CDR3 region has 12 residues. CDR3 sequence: CAWSAGSYEQYF. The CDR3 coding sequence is TGTGCCTGGAGTGCGGGCTCCTACGAGCAGTACTTC.

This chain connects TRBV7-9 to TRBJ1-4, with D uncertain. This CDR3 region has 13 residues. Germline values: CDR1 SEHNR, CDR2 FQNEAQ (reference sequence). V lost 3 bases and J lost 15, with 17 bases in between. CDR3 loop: CASSLVPITRLFF. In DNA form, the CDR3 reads TGTGCCAGCAGCTTGGTACCCATCACGAGGTTGTTTTTT. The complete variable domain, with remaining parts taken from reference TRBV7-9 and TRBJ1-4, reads DTGVSQNPRHKITKRGQNVTFRCDPISEHNRLYWYRQTLGQGPEFLTYFQNEAQLEKSRLLSDRFSAERPKGSFSTLEIQRTEQGDSAMYLCASSLVPITRLFFGSGTQLSVL.

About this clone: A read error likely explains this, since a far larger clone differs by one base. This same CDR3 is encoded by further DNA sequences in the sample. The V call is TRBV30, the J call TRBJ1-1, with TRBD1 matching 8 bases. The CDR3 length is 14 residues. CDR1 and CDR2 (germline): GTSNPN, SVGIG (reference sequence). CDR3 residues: CAWSGRTGSTEAFF. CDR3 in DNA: TGTGCCTGGAGTGGGAGGACAGGGAGCACTGAGGCTTTCTTT.

Here the CDR3 DNA reads TGTGCCAGCAGCAAATTAGACAGTTCGAACACCGGGGAGCTGTTTTTT. Translating it yields CASSKLDSSNTGELFF. The rearrangement links TRBV7-2 to TRBJ2-2, with D maybe TRBD1 (5 bases). Germline V CDR1 and CDR2: SGHTA, FQGNSA. The V end was cut by 5 bases, the J end by 0 bases, with 13 bases between. This CDR3 spans 16 amino acids.

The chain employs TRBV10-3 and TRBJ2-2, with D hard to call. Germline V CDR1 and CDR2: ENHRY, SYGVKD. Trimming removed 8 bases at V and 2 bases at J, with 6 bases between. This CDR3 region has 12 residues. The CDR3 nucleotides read TGTGCCATCCGTCCAAACACCGGGGAGCTGTTTTTT. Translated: CAIRPNTGELFF.

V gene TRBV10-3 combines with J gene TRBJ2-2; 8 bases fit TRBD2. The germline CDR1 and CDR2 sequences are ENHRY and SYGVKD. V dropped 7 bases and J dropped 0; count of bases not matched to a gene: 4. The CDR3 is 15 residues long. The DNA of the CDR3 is TGTGCCATCAAGGCGGGAGGAACGAACACCGGGGAGCTGTTTTTT. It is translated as CAIKAGGTNTGELFF.

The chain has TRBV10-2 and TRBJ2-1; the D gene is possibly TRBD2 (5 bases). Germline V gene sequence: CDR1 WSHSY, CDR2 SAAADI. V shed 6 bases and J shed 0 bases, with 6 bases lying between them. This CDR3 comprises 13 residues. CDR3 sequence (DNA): TGCGCCAGCAGGGACTCCTCCTACAATGAGCAGTTCTTC. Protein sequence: CASRDSSYNEQFF.

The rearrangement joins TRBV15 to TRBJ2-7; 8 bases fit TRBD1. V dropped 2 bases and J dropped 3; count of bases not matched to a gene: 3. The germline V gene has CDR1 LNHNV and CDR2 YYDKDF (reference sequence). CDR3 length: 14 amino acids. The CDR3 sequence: CATSRPGGYYEQYF. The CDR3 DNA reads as TGTGCCACCAGCAGACCAGGGGGCTACTACGAGCAGTACTTC.

The DNA of the CDR3 is TGCGCCAGCAGCTTAAATAGACTCGCGGAGCAGTACTTC. Protein sequence: CASSLNRLAEQYF. The chain couples TRBV5-1 to TRBJ2-7, with D hard to call. The CDR3 runs 13 residues. Trimming removed 2 bases from V and 7 bases from J, with 13 bases in between. From germline, CDR1 is SGHRS and CDR2 YFSETQ.

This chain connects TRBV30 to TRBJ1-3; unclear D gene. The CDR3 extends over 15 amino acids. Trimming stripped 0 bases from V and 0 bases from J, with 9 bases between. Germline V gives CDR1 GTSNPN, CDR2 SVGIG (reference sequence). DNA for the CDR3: TGTGCCTGGAGTGTACTGGCGGCCTCTGGAAACACCATATATTTT. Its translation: CAWSVLAASGNTIYF.

DNA of the CDR3: TGCGCCAGCAGCCGAGGGAGTTTAGACTCCTACGAGCAGTACTTC. Its translation is CASSRGSLDSYEQYF. The chain carries TRBV5-1 and TRBJ2-7; D might be TRBD2 (5 bases). The germline V gene encodes CDR1 SGHRS and CDR2 YFSETQ. The CDR3 spans 15 residues. V lost 4 bases and J 0 bases, leaving 14 bases between the germline ends.